This section outlines one TCR beta chain sequence together with its context. This clonotype was seen more than once but under ten times. Its antigen remains undetermined. No base quality values were provided; no much bigger clone lies one nucleotide off. This record belongs to a study (dated by TCRdb to 2015 to 2016). As for the study more broadly: In people whose bodies naturally kept HIV infection under control, the researchers looked into where HIV persistence comes from.

V trim: 5 bases; J trim: 0 bases; unmatched bases: 2. From its cysteine to its phenylalanine, the CDR3 spans 14 amino acids. The entry retains the CDR3 DNA only, 42 bases that are in frame from base 1. Taken from the germline V gene (reference sequence), the CDR1 and CDR2 loops are DFQATT and SNEGSKA. Library prep was done by 5' RACE. Sequencer: Illumina HiSeq 2000. The raw public reads went through TCRdb reprocessing: fastp at Q25, MiXCR clone calling, in-frame beta chains kept. Each entry is one CDR3 protein sequence, shown with its most common DNA and genes. This sample is represented by 2,500 to 3,500 distinct CDR3 sequences; around 6.5% of them were singletons. About 6% of the sample rests with the top ten.

The sequenced sample was total memory T cells from blood PBMCs. Interpreted using the paper, the cell subset or site label stands for: transitional memory CD4+ T cells. Recombination joined TRBV20-1 with TRBJ2-3; TRBD1 fits 10 bases in the junction. The receptor comes from a female donor with HIV. The nucleotides are TGCAGTGCTCGGGACAGGGGAAGCACAGATACGCAGTATTTT. Translated, this gives CSARDRGSTDTQYF.